This T cell receptor (beta chain) was recovered during a study of blood T cell repertoires in COVID-19. Study details: The United States, Italy and Spain provided the acute and convalescent COVID-19 samples. Sources were T cells, B-cell-depleted T cells, or PBMCs; the material itself was cDNA or gDNA.

The CDR3 runs to 17 residues. V lost 2 bases to trimming and J lost 3 bases; unmatched junction nucleotides: 12. Germline V gene data show CDR1 as MNHEY and CDR2 as SMNVEV (reference sequence). Under the authors' procedure: Estimation of nucleated cell counts was performed using reference gene primer amplification. Sequenced by immunoSEQ multiplex PCR; TCRdb stores in-frame clones only, minus some. V and J calls and clone size are as listed in that table; D and trimming were resolved from the DNA. The data hold roughly 150,000 clones, with around 90% observed a single time. The clonotype was recovered from a human donor in a cohort sampled during active COVID-19. What was sequenced was peripheral blood. V gene TRBV27 combines with J gene TRBJ2-7, with 8 bases fitting TRBD2. The CDR3 region is CASSLGHRTSIFYEQYF. The CDR3 DNA reads as TGTGCCAGCAGTTTAGGACATAGGACTAGCATATTCTACGAGCAGTACTTC.